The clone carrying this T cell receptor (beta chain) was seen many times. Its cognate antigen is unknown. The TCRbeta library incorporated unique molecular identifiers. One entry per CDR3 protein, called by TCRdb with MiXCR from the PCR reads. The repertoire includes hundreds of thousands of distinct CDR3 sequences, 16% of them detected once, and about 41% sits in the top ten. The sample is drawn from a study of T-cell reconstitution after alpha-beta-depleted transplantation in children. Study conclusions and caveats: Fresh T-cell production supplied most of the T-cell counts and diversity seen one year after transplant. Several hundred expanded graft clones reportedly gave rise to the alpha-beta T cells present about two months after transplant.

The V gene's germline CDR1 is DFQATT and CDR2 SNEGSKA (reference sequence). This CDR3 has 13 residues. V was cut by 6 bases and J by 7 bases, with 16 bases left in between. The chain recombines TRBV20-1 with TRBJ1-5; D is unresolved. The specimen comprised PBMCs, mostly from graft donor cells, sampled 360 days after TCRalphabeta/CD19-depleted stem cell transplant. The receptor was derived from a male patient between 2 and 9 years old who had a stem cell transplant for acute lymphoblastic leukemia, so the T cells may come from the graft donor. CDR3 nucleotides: TGCAGTGCCCATCTAGGGTCTGGGCAGCCCCAGCATTTT. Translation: CSAHLGSGQPQHF.